These 16 T cell receptor beta chains were sequenced from one sample in a study of beta chain features in type 1 diabetes (dated by TCRdb to the late 2010s). General conclusions and limits of the study: A moderate but significant shortening of TCRB CDR3 length was observed in type 1 diabetes patients in all four CD4+ subsets.

Which antigens these TCRs recognize remains unknown. Library creation used the immunoSEQ multiplex PCR assay. All of the isolated RNA was reverse transcribed with the High Capacity cDNA Reverse Transcription Kit, so expressed TCRB transcripts were sequenced. TCRdb mirrors the immuneACCESS table, restricted to in-frame sequences. Some clones are absent from its copies; in checked studies, under half trace to an unresolved V gene, and the reason for the others is unknown. The sample has hundreds of thousands of clones on record, 13% of them singletons. The ten most abundant clones make up about 0.02% of the sample. Sequences were obtained from naive CD4+ T cells from blood. The label giving this sample's cell subset or site can be read as: true naive CD4+ T cells. The origin of the receptors is a man aged 18 to 30 with type 1 diabetes.

This clone came up a few times. The V gene is TRBV5-6, the J gene TRBJ1-1; D is possibly TRBD1 (6 bases). The V gene lost 3 bases and the J gene lost 4 bases, with 19 bases spanning the gap. Per germline, CDR1 SGHDT and CDR2 YYEEEE. The CDR3 length is 16 residues. For the CDR3, the DNA is TGTGCCAGCAGCTCCCGTGCGGGGGAGGGGGGCACTGAAGCTTTCTTT. Translating gives CASSSRAGEGGTEAFF.

The CDR3 DNA reads TGTGCCAGCAGCTCCCGCACGCTAGCGCAGACAGATACGCAGTATTTT. Encoded protein: CASSSRTLAQTDTQYF. The chain is built from TRBV5-4 and TRBJ2-3; a possible D gene is TRBD2 (6 bases). V gave up 3 bases and J gave up 3 bases, with 17 bases separating them. In germline, CDR1 is SGHNT, CDR2 YYREEE (reference sequence). CDR3 length: 16 residues.

This clone has a handful of counts. The J gene is TRBJ1-1, the V gene TRBV29-1; D is ambiguous. Germline values: CDR1 SQVTM, CDR2 ANQGSEA. The CDR3 length is 12 residues. Trimming left V 5 bases short and J 4 bases short, with 11 bases between. As DNA, the CDR3 is TGCAGCGTTCACAGTCAAGTCACTGAAGCTTTCTTT. This gives the protein CSVHSQVTEAFF.

The chain joins TRBV7-9 to TRBJ1-6; the D gene is possibly TRBD1 (5 bases). The CDR3 contains 17 residues. With 8 bases removed from V and 13 bases from J, the gap between germline ends came to 30 bases. Germline CDR1 SEHNR, CDR2 FQNEAQ (reference sequence). As DNA, the CDR3 is TGTGCCAGCTTCCCCATCCGAGAGGACTGGGGCCCTTGGCCCCTCCACTTT. This codes for CASFPIREDWGPWPLHF.

This clone has only a few counts. This sequence joins TRBV7-6 and TRBJ2-7; 8 nucleotides match TRBD2. Germline V gene data show CDR1 as SGHVS and CDR2 as FNYEAQ. V gave up 2 bases and J gave up 3 bases; unmatched junction bases: 6. This CDR3 spans 15 amino acids. CDR3 in amino acids: CASSLRAGANYEQYF. The CDR3 DNA is TGTGCCAGCAGCTTAAGAGCGGGGGCCAACTACGAGCAGTACTTC.

The chain has TRBV29-1 and TRBJ1-2; TRBD1 agrees at 9 bases. Germline lookup yields CDR1 SQVTM and CDR2 ANQGSEA. The CDR3 sequence is 14 residues long. V trimming: 4 bases; J trimming: 3 bases; junction bases outside the gene matches: 6. The CDR3 region has the DNA TGCAGCGTTGTGCCCTGGGACAGGGACTATGGCTACACCTTC. It is translated as CSVVPWDRDYGYTF.

This clone was found a few times. The chain joins TRBV18 to TRBJ2-1, with 7 bases fitting TRBD1. Trimming cost V 0 bases and J 9 bases; bases outside gene matches: 8. The CDR3 covers 15 residues. Germline V CDR1 and CDR2: KGHSH, LQKENI. The CDR3 DNA follows: TGTGCCAGCTCACCACCGCTTATATCAGGGGGTGAGCAGTTCTTC. Translating gives CASSPPLISGGEQFF.

This clone has just a few counts. V and J are TRBV29-1 and TRBJ1-1; perhaps TRBD1 as D (6 bases). The CDR3 totals 12 residues. Trimming removed 1 base from V and 7 bases from J, with 10 bases in between. The germline CDR1 and CDR2 sequences are SQVTM and ANQGSEA. The CDR3: CSVEGGHLEAFF. Written as DNA, the CDR3 is TGCAGCGTTGAAGGGGGACACCTTGAAGCTTTCTTT.

The rearrangement joins TRBV18 to TRBJ1-3; the D is unclear. V shed 6 bases and J shed 1 base, with 16 bases lying between them. Germline lookup yields CDR1 KGHSH and CDR2 LQKENI. This CDR3 has 16 amino acids. CDR3 in amino acids: CASSPLEFTSGNTIYF. CDR3 sequence (DNA): TGTGCCAGCTCCCCCCTGGAGTTCACTTCTGGAAACACCATATATTTT.

The genes are TRBV6-5 and TRBJ2-5; TRBD2 agrees at 13 bases. Trimming removed 6 bases from V and 7 bases from J; junction bases left unmatched: 5. Germline loops: CDR1 MNHEY, CDR2 SVGAGI. CDR3 length equals 14 residues. Here the CDR3 reads CASRGTSGDGTQYF. In DNA form, the CDR3 reads TGTGCCAGCAGAGGGACTAGCGGGGACGGGACCCAGTACTTC.

The chain employs TRBV5-1 and TRBJ1-1; no reliable D call. Trimming left V 3 bases short and J 2 bases short, with 11 bases between. CDR3 length equals 14 residues. Germline CDR1 and CDR2: SGHRS and YFSETQ. The CDR3 loop is CASSWGSTNTEAFF. The DNA for the CDR3 is TGCGCCAGCAGCTGGGGAAGTACTAACACTGAAGCTTTCTTT.

V and J are TRBV9 and TRBJ2-7, with D possibly being TRBD1 or TRBD2 (5 bases each). This CDR3 spans 15 amino acids. Looked up from germline, CDR1 is SGDLS and CDR2 is YYNGEE. V lost 4 bases to trimming and J lost 0 bases, with 14 bases between them. The CDR3 sequence is CASSRQWGSSYEQYF. The CDR3 bases are TGTGCCAGCAGCCGGCAGTGGGGGAGCTCCTACGAGCAGTACTTC. Full variable domain (outside the CDR3, taken from reference TRBV9 and TRBJ2-7): DSGVTQTPKHLITATGQRVTLRCSPRSGDLSVYWYQQSLDQGLQFLIQYYNGEERAKGNILERFSAQQFPDLHSELNLSSLELGDSALYFCASSRQWGSSYEQYFGPGTRLTVT.

A few counts support this clone. The DNA for the CDR3 is TGTGCCAGCAGCAGTAGCGGGGGGGCAGATACGCAGTATTTT. Protein product: CASSSSGGADTQYF. The chain employs TRBV7-6 and TRBJ2-3, with TRBD2 identical over 11 bases. The CDR3 length is 14 residues. V shed 5 bases and J 4 bases; nucleotides not matched to a gene: 2. Germline CDR1 SGHVS, CDR2 FNYEAQ.

The chain carries TRBV5-1 and TRBJ2-5; 7 nucleotides align to TRBD2. Germline CDR1 and CDR2: SGHRS and YFSETQ. The V gene end was trimmed by 1 base and the J gene end by 5 bases; junction bases not matched to a gene: 5. This CDR3 is built from 14 residues. The CDR3 DNA is TGCGCCAGCAGCTTGACCCAGGGAGGGGAGACCCAGTACTTC. Its translation is CASSLTQGGETQYF.

The sample holds a few counts of this clone. V usage is TRBV29-1 and J usage is TRBJ1-3; a possible D gene is TRBD1 (5 bases). The CDR3 length is 13 residues. V lost 2 bases and J lost 4, with 9 bases in between. In germline, CDR1 is SQVTM, CDR2 ANQGSEA. The CDR3, as DNA: TGCAGCGTTGAATCAGGGTCGGGAAACACCATATATTTT. It encodes CSVESGSGNTIYF. Full variable domain (remainder filled in from reference TRBV29-1 and TRBJ1-3): SAVISQKPSRDICQRGTSLTIQCQVDSQVTMMFWYRQQPGQSLTLIATANQGSEATYESGFVIDKFPISRPNLTFSTLTVSNMSPEDSSIYLCSVESGSGNTIYFGEGSWLTVV.

CDR3: CASSPRGFQPQHF. The CDR3 region has the DNA TGTGCCAGCAGTCCCAGGGGGTTTCAGCCCCAGCATTTT. This chain uses TRBV6-1 with TRBJ1-5; TRBD1 aligns across 7 bases. CDR3 length: 13 residues. The V gene end was trimmed by 5 bases and the J gene end by 6 bases; junction bases not matched to a gene: 4. The germline V gene encodes CDR1 MNHNS and CDR2 SASEGT.